The TCR beta chain described here comes from a study of shared clonotypes between healthy human individuals. This table comes from immunoSEQ multiplex PCR, and its TCRdb copy is limited to in-frame clones, with some not included. The sample has 2.3 million or so clones, over 85% seen once. The source of this sequence is a man aged 18 to 29 in good health. Some clones in this sample may be carry-over from other donors' samples. Sequenced sample: naive CD4+ T cells from PBMCs. Subset given: CD45RA+ positively selected.

The CDR3 bases are TGCGCCAGCAGCGACCTCAGGGGATCCAAAAACATTCAGTACTTC. Translation: CASSDLRGSKNIQYF. The chain recombines TRBV5-1 with TRBJ2-4; the D gene is possibly TRBD1 (6 bases). Germline CDR1 and CDR2: SGHRS and YFSETQ. V shed 4 bases and J shed 2 bases, with 13 bases lying between them. The CDR3 runs to 15 residues.